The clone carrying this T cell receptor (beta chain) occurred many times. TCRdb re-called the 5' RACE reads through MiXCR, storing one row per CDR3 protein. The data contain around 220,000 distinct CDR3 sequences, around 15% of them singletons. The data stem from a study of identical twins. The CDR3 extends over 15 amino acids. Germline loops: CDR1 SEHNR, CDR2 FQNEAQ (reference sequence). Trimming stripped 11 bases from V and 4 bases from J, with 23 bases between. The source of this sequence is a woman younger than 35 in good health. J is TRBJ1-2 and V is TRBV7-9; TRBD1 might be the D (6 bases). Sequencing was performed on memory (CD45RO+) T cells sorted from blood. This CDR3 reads CALTRGTSGPYGYTF. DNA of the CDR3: TGTGCCCTAACGAGGGGGACATCGGGACCCTATGGCTACACCTTC.